This TCR beta chain came from a study of blood T cells in healthy people across ages. Germline V gene sequence: CDR1 SEHNR, CDR2 FQNEAQ (reference sequence). V was shortened by 5 bases and J by 11 bases, with 21 bases between the two germline ends. The CDR3 contains 14 residues. The use of a sample-barcoded 5' primer and a J-beta primer mix characterized a second PCR of 7 to 11 cycles. Carrying 12 random nucleotides, a template-switch adaptor labeled each individual cDNA molecule. Any given sample supplied a minimum of 3 million CDR3-containing paired-end reads. Using its own MiXCR run on the 5' RACE reads, TCRdb lists one record per CDR3 protein. The sample carries under 800,000 distinct CDR3 sequences, 43% recorded once.

This sequence originates from a woman between 55 and 75 years old in good health. Material: blood. The chain couples TRBV7-9 to TRBJ2-5; the D is unclear. The CDR3 region has the DNA TGTGCCAGCAGCCCAAACGGCCTAATCCGTGGGCAGTACTTC. Amino acids: CASSPNGLIRGQYF.